Listed here is a single T cell receptor (beta chain). Sequenced by immunoSEQ multiplex PCR; TCRdb stores in-frame clones only, minus some. Seen here are about 2.4 million clones, around nine tenths observed once, and the top ten hold about 0.13%. In germline, CDR1 is SEHNR, CDR2 FQNEAQ (reference sequence). CDR3 size: 15 residues. The trim removed 5 bases at V and 3 bases at J, leaving 8 bases unmatched. These data come from a study of shared clonotypes between healthy human individuals. The rearrangement links TRBV7-9 to TRBJ2-7; 9 bases map to TRBD1. The origin of this receptor is a man aged 18 to 29 in good health. The source material was naive CD4+ T cells sorted from blood. Stated subset: CD45RA+ positively selected. DNA of the CDR3: TGTGCCAGCAGCCCAGGACAGGGGAACAGCTACGAGCAGTACTTC. It encodes CASSPGQGNSYEQYF.